This T cell receptor (beta chain) appears in the sequencing data of a study of blood T cell repertoires in COVID-19. Study summary: The origin of the acute and convalescent COVID-19 samples was the United States, Italy and Spain. The cDNA or gDNA used as material had been derived from T cells, B-cell-depleted T cells, or PBMCs.

This CDR3 region has 14 residues. Unmatched junction bases numbered 4, after V lost 4 bases and J lost 4 bases. From germline, CDR1 is SGHTA and CDR2 FQGNSA. As handled by the study authors: Estimation of nucleated cell counts relied on the amplification of reference gene primers. The table came from immunoSEQ multiplex PCR; TCRdb's copy has only in-frame clones and leaves some out. V, J and clone size were drawn from that table, and D and trimming were deduced from the DNA. The repertoire has 200,000 to 250,000 clones, approximately 82% of them found once; the top ten carry about 10%. The specimen was peripheral blood. This rearrangement joins TRBV7-2 to TRBJ1-2, with TRBD1 matching over 9 bases. The receptor comes from a man aged 50-59 years with active or convalescent COVID-19. CDR3 in amino acids: CASSSRDRAYGYTF. CDR3 bases: TGTGCCAGCAGCTCTCGGGACAGGGCCTATGGCTACACCTTC. The full variable domain, in which reference TRBV7-2 and TRBJ1-2 provide the parts outside the CDR3, is GAGVSQSPSNKVTEKGKDVELRCDPISGHTALYWYRQSLGQGLEFLIYFQGNSAPDKSGLPSDRFSAERTGGSVSTLTIQRTQQEDSAVYLCASSSRDRAYGYTFGSGTRLTVV.